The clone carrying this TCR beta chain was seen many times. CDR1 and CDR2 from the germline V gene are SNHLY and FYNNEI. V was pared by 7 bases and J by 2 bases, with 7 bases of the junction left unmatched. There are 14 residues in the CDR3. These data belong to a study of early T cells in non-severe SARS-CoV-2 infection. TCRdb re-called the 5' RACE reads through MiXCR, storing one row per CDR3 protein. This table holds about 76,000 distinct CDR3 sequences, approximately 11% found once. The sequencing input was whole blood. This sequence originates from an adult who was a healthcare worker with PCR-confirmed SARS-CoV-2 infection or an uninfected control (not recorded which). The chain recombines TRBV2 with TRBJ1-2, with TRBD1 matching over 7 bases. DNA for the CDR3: TGTGCCAGCACTGAGGGGACAGTGAACTATGGCTACACCTTC. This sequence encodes CASTEGTVNYGYTF.